A selection of T cell receptor beta chains follows, all from one sample in a study of Ad26.COV2.S vaccination and SARS-CoV-2 variants. Only in-frame clones appear in the TCRdb table, and some are missing; sequencing was by immunoSEQ multiplex PCR. The repertoire holds some 640,000 clones, with about 89% as singletons. Sample: peripheral blood, taken in a trial of Ad26.COV2.S vaccine versus placebo. Receptors originate from a person aged 18-60 years who received the Ad26.COV2.S COVID-19 vaccine or a placebo. CDR3s include the opening cysteine and the closing phenylalanine or tryptophan. The order of the fields is clone size, D gene, J gene, V gene, CDR3 DNA, CDR3 protein. D genes are given only for firm matches. Rows give clone size only sometimes, using once, few, many, or a class for an expanded clone.

- | - | TRBJ2-1 | TRBV5-6 | TGTGCCAGCAGCCTTAATTATGAGCAGTTCTTC | CASSLNYEQFF
- | - | TRBJ1-3 | TRBV19 | TGTGCCAGTAGTCCTCGGACAGTAGGAAACACCATATATTTT | CASSPRTVGNTIYF
- | - | TRBJ2-3 | TRBV29-1 | TGCAGCGTTGGTGTGGGGGACGAGGCAGATACGCAGTATTTT | CSVGVGDEADTQYF
- | TRBD2 | TRBJ2-1 | TRBV19 | TGTGCCAGTAGTATTGGAGCGGGAGGGGTCTACAATGAGCAGTTCTTC | CASSIGAGGVYNEQFF
- | - | TRBJ2-7 | TRBV3-1/TRBV3-2 | TGTGCCAGCAGCCGACTTTACGAGCAGTACTTC | CASSRLYEQYF
- | - | TRBJ1-5 | TRBV30 | TGTGCCTGGAGTGTACTGGCAGGGGATCAGCCCCAGCATTTT | CAWSVLAGDQPQHF
- | - | TRBJ1-6 | TRBV30 | TGTGCCTGGAGTGCTAATTCACCCCTCCACTTT | CAWSANSPLHF
- | - | TRBJ2-5 | TRBV3-1/TRBV3-2 | TGTGCCAGCAGCCAAGAAGTAGTGACCCAGTACTTC | CASSQEVVTQYF
- | - | TRBJ1-2 | TRBV7-2 | TGTGCCAGCAGCGGATCCGGGGGCTATGGCTACACCTTC | CASSGSGGYGYTF
- | - | TRBJ1-2 | TRBV19 | TGTGCCAGTAGTATAGATCACAGCTGGAACTATGGCTACACCTTC | CASSIDHSWNYGYTF
- | - | TRBJ2-1 | TRBV24-1 | TGTGCCACCAGTAAGGGGGGCAGTAGGAATGAGCAGTTCTTC | CATSKGGSRNEQFF
- | - | TRBJ1-2 | TRBV28 | TGTGCCAGCAGTCCCTCGGCGGATTATGGCTACACCTTC | CASSPSADYGYTF
- | - | TRBJ1-5 | TRBV30 | TGTGCCTGGAATCCGGGGAATAGCAATCAGCCCCAGCATTTT | CAWNPGNSNQPQHF
- | - | TRBJ2-7 | TRBV30 | TGTGCCTGGAGTGTATTGCGGACCTACGAGCAGTACTTC | CAWSVLRTYEQYF
- | - | TRBJ2-1 | TRBV19 | TGTGCCAGTAGGGATGGGACATTCTTCTACAATGAGCAGTTCTTC | CASRDGTFFYNEQFF
- | - | TRBJ2-5 | TRBV29-1 | TGCAGCGGGGGACAACAAGAGACCCAGTACTTC | CSGGQQETQYF
- | - | TRBJ1-5 | TRBV19 | TGTGCCAGTAGCACCCTGAGTCAGCCCCAGCATTTT | CASSTLSQPQHF
- | - | TRBJ1-5 | TRBV11-2 | TGTGCCAGCAGCTTAGGATACCGGGGGTCGGACTTTAGCAATCAGCCCCAGCATTTT | CASSLGYRGSDFSNQPQHF
once | TRBD2 | TRBJ2-1 | TRBV10-2 | TGCGCCACCAAACTAGCGGGAAGTAGCAATGAGCAGTTCTTC | CATKLAGSSNEQFF
- | - | TRBJ1-6 | TRBV6-6 | TGTGCCAGCAACGCGGACAGCCCAGGTTCACCCCTCCACTTT | CASNADSPGSPLHF
- | - | TRBJ1-3 | TRBV15 | TGTGCCACCAGCAGAGATCACGGGGGCCTCTCTGGAAACACCATATATTTT | CATSRDHGGLSGNTIYF
- | TRBD1 | TRBJ2-5 | TRBV30 | TGTGCCTGGAGTGCAGGGACAGGGGGCCCCGGCGAGACCCAGTACTTC | CAWSAGTGGPGETQYF
- | - | TRBJ2-7 | TRBV11-1 | TGTGCCAGCAGCTTCAGTCGGGGGGCTAGGGCCTACGAGCAGTACTTC | CASSFSRGARAYEQYF
few | - | TRBJ1-1 | TRBV12-3/TRBV12-4 | TGTGCCAGCAGTTCCCAGGGGAACACTGAAGCTTTCTTT | CASSSQGNTEAFF
- | - | TRBJ2-5 | TRBV18 | TGTGCCAGCTCACTGCCCGGGACCGTGGAGACCCAGTACTTC | CASSLPGTVETQYF
- | TRBD1 | TRBJ1-1 | TRBV7-3 | TGTGCCAGCAGCCACCCAGGGGGCACTGAAGCTTTCTTT | CASSHPGGTEAFF
- | - | TRBJ1-4 | TRBV3-1/TRBV3-2 | TGTGCCAGCAGTCAACATGCAACTAATGAAAAACTGTTTTTT | CASSQHATNEKLFF
- | - | TRBJ2-7 | TRBV5-1 | TGCGCCAGCAGCTTGGAGCCCACAGGTCGGAGCTCCTACGAGCAGTACTTC | CASSLEPTGRSSYEQYF
- | - | TRBJ2-7 | TRBV2 | TGTGCCGCCTCGGGCAGGGTAAGGTCCAACGACTACGAGCAGTACTTC | CAASGRVRSNDYEQYF
- | - | TRBJ2-7 | TRBV6-2/TRBV6-3 | TGTGCCAGCAGTCCAGGGAACTACGAGCAGTACTTC | CASSPGNYEQYF
- | - | TRBJ1-1 | TRBV2 | TGTGCCAGTATAACACTTTGGGGGACAATGAACACTGAAGCTTTCTTT | CASITLWGTMNTEAFF
- | - | TRBJ2-3 | TRBV24-1 | TGTGCCACCAGTGACCGGCTAGGCCGCACAGATACGCAGTATTTT | CATSDRLGRTDTQYF
- | - | TRBJ1-6 | TRBV12-3/TRBV12-4 | TGTGCCAGCAGTACCCATAATTCACCCCTCCACTTT | CASSTHNSPLHF
- | - | TRBJ2-1 | TRBV9 | TGTGCCAGCAGCTCAGTGGGGCAGACGTACAATGAGCAGTTCTTC | CASSSVGQTYNEQFF
- | - | TRBJ2-6 | TRBV19 | TGTGCCAGTAGTCCCAACTCGCCTGGGGCCAACGTCCTGACTTTC | CASSPNSPGANVLTF
- | - | TRBJ2-5 | TRBV15 | TGTGCCACCAGCAGACGGGAGTGGAGTGAGACCCAGTACTTC | CATSRREWSETQYF
- | TRBD1 | TRBJ2-1 | TRBV2 | TGTGCCAGCAGTGGGACAGGGGGTAAGCAGTTCTTC | CASSGTGGKQFF
once | - | TRBJ2-1 | TRBV12-3/TRBV12-4 | TGTGCCAGCAGTCGGTTGGCAAATGAGCAGTTCTTC | CASSRLANEQFF
- | TRBD1 | TRBJ2-7 | TRBV27 | TGTGCCAGCAGTTTATCGGTGAATCAGACAGGGGCGGGCTACGAGCAGTACTTC | CASSLSVNQTGAGYEQYF
- | - | TRBJ2-3 | TRBV7-8 | TGTGCCAGCAGCTTAGGGGGAGCAACAGATACGCAGTATTTT | CASSLGGATDTQYF
- | TRBD2 | TRBJ2-3 | TRBV5-1 | TGCGCCAGCAGACTAGCGGGGGCCACAGATACGCAGTATTTT | CASRLAGATDTQYF
- | - | TRBJ2-1 | TRBV6-5 | TGTGCCAGCAGTTACCCGGGTCTCTCCTACAATGAGCAGTTCTTC | CASSYPGLSYNEQFF
- | TRBD2 | TRBJ2-7 | TRBV6-5 | TGTGCCAGCCGCGGACTAGCTAGAGAGCAGTACTTC | CASRGLAREQYF